This T cell receptor (beta chain) derives from a study of cutaneous CD30+ T cell lymphoproliferative disorder and hepatitis E (dated by TCRdb to 2017 to 2018). The library was made by the immunoSEQ multiplex PCR assay. TCRdb provides this immuneACCESS table in a form limited to in-frame rearrangements. Some clones are lacking; in checked studies, under half of them reflect an unresolved V gene, and why the rest are absent is not known. Counted in this sample were about 7,700 clones; less than 80% of them appeared once. The ten largest account for approximately 1% of the sample. From a lookup of the germline V gene, CDR1 and CDR2 are SGHRS and YFSETQ. The CDR3 goes from the cysteine to the phenylalanine over 15 residues. Just CDR3 DNA is preserved here, 45 bases in frame from base 1. V and J lose 2 bases and 2 bases, and a span of 13 bases separates them. Comments on this clone: Its antigen has not been determined. Qualities for individual bases were not recorded, and no much larger clone is one base off.

The sequence was obtained from a human donor with a cutaneous T cell lymphoproliferative disorder associated with hepatitis E virus. Sequenced: blood. The sequence joins TRBV5-1 to TRBJ2-5; the D gene could be TRBD1 or TRBD2, each one agreeing over 5 bases. The DNA sequence reads TGCGCCAGCAGCTTCTCCGGGACCATTCAAGAGACCCAGTACTTC. Its protein product is CASSFSGTIQETQYF.